The sequence of this T cell receptor beta chain was determined in a study of CD8+CD57+ T cells in acquired aplastic anemia. Study context: Sorted CD4+ and CD8+ cells gave a mean 3.2 ug DNA, range 0.2 to 27.4 ug.

The template used for profiling TCR beta VDJ and CDR3 was genomic DNA. Each CDR3 protein is one row after TCRdb ran MiXCR on the reads. The sample includes about 270,000 distinct CDR3 sequences, 55% to 65% of them seen just once. Overall study results and limits: Patient and control CD8+ Simpson's diversity was not significantly different. Patients and controls turned out to have approximately 29 CD8+ CDR3 sequences in common.

To note about this clonotype: As yet, its antigen is unknown. At one of its ends the junction is not consistent with the germline gene, which may arise from a read error.

The CDR3 totals 15 residues. Germline-derived CDR1 and CDR2 are ENHRY and SYGVKD. The chain couples TRBV10-3 to TRBJ2-1, with 7 bases matching TRBD1. The specimen was sorted CD4+, CD8+, or CD8+CD57+ T cells (not recorded which) from PBMCs. The sequence derives from a human donor with severe aplastic anemia or a healthy control (not recorded which). CDR3 DNA sequence: TGTGCCATCAGTACGACAGGGAATTCCTACAATGAGCAGTGCTTC. As protein: CAISTTGNSYNEQCF.